This is a list of T cell receptor beta chains from one sample in a study of T-cell reconstitution after alpha-beta-depleted transplantation in children. TCRdb reprocessed the PCR reads via MiXCR and lists one record per CDR3 protein. Of about 640,000 distinct CDR3 sequences listed, roughly 17% were seen once; the top ten hold approximately 1%. Sample: PBMCs from the stem cell graft donor, taken from the stem cell graft. These receptors originate from a human donor who donated a stem cell graft to a child with acute myeloid leukemia. The CDR3 runs from the conserved cysteine through the conserved F or W. D genes are given only for firm matches. Clone size is shown for a subset of rows, as once, few, many or a class of expanded clone.

clone size	D gene	J gene	V gene	CDR3 DNA	CDR3 protein
many	TRBD2	TRBJ2-3	TRBV7-6	TGTGCCAGCAGCCAGACTAGCGGGGGGGCGACAGATACGCAGTATTTT	CASSQTSGGATDTQYF
NA	NA	TRBJ2-1	TRBV28	TGTGCCAGCAGTGGCAAAGGCCGAGGGACCTACAATGAGCAGTTCTTC	CASSGKGRGTYNEQFF
few	TRBD1	TRBJ1-2	TRBV7-9	TGTGCCAGCAGCTTGGACAGGGGCCTTAATGGCTACACCTTC	CASSLDRGLNGYTF
many	NA	TRBJ1-2	TRBV20-1	TGCAGTGCTCCTGACCGGTTGGGGGGACGGGACTATGGCTACACCTTC	CSAPDRLGGRDYGYTF
many	TRBD1	TRBJ1-1	TRBV12-3/TRBV12-4	TGTGCCAGCAGTTTAAGGGGGCCTGAAGCTTTCTTT	CASSLRGPEAFF
few	NA	TRBJ2-5	TRBV12-3/TRBV12-4	TGTGCCAGCACCCATCCAAGGGAAACGGAGACCCAGTACTTC	CASTHPRETETQYF
few	TRBD1	TRBJ2-2	TRBV25-1	TGTGCCAGCGTCCCTCGTCGGACAGGGGGCCACGGGGAGCTGTTTTTT	CASVPRRTGGHGELFF
many	NA	TRBJ2-2	TRBV7-9	TGTGCCAGCAGCTTGGAAACTAGAACCGGGGAGCTGTTTTTT	CASSLETRTGELFF
few	NA	TRBJ2-6	TRBV6-1	TGTGCCAGCCAGGACTCTGGGGCCAACGTCCTGACTTTC	CASQDSGANVLTF
many	NA	TRBJ2-5	TRBV4-2	TGTGCCAGCAGCCAAGTAGACAGTACGGGGTGGGAGACCCAGTACTTC	CASSQVDSTGWETQYF
NA	TRBD1	TRBJ1-5	TRBV12-3/TRBV12-4	TGTGCCAGCAGGTCCGGGACAGGGAACAATCAGCCCCAGCATTTT	CASRSGTGNNQPQHF
many	TRBD1	TRBJ1-1	TRBV20-1	TGCAGTGCCCACAGGGGAGGAAACACTGAAGCTTTCTTT	CSAHRGGNTEAFF
few	TRBD2	TRBJ2-1	TRBV12-3/TRBV12-4	TGTGCCAGCAGTCAACAGCGGGGGGGTGTCAATGAGCAGTTCTTC	CASSQQRGGVNEQFF
NA	TRBD2	TRBJ2-1	TRBV5-1	TGCGCCAGCAGCTTGTTAGCGGGTTTGAGTGTTGGCCCGTACAATGAGCAGTTCTTC	CASSLLAGLSVGPYNEQFF
few	NA	TRBJ2-2	TRBV20-1	TGCAGTGCTAGAGATCTCGACCTCCTGGGCACCGGGGAGCTGTTTTTT	CSARDLDLLGTGELFF
many	NA	TRBJ2-1	TRBV5-1	TGCGCCAGCAACTATGGGACCCATGGTCCGTTCTTC	CASNYGTHGPFF
many	TRBD1	TRBJ1-5	TRBV20-1	TGCAGTGCTAGATCCGGACAGGGTGGCAATCAGCCCCAGCATTTT	CSARSGQGGNQPQHF
few	NA	TRBJ2-2	TRBV4-1	TGCGCCAGCAGTCTAACTTGGATCGTAAGGGAGCTGTTTTTT	CASSLTWIVRELFF
NA	NA	TRBJ1-6	TRBV10-3	TGTGCCATCAGTGAGGGACTTTATTCACCCCTCCACTTT	CAISEGLYSPLHF
many	TRBD1	TRBJ2-3	TRBV29-1	TGCAGCGTTACTAGCGCGGGACAGGGGGTGGGGGATACGCAGTATTTT	CSVTSAGQGVGDTQYF
NA	NA	TRBJ1-1	TRBV4-3	TGCGCCAGCAGCCAAGATCGACCGACAGGCGGGGACACTGAAGCTTTCTTT	CASSQDRPTGGDTEAFF
NA	TRBD2	TRBJ2-5	TRBV20-1	TGCAGTGCTTTCCGGAACCGCGGGGGGCTCCAAGAGACCCAGTACTTC	CSAFRNRGGLQETQYF
many	NA	TRBJ2-3	TRBV20-1	TGCAGTGCTAGCAGGGCGGGCGTGGGGGATACGCAGTATTTT	CSASRAGVGDTQYF
many	NA	TRBJ2-3	TRBV20-1	TGCAGTGCTAGAGATCGGTCGGAAAGCTACCATACGCAGTATTTT	CSARDRSESYHTQYF
NA	NA	TRBJ2-7	TRBV20-1	TGCAGTGCCCTTGAACCGGGACCGACCATCTACGAGCAGTACTTC	CSALEPGPTIYEQYF
many	NA	TRBJ1-1	TRBV12-3/TRBV12-4	TGTGCCAGCAGGACGGGACCGAACACTGAAGCTTTCTTT	CASRTGPNTEAFF
few	NA	TRBJ1-1	TRBV4-3	TGCGCCAGCAGCCAAGGGTCAGGGATGGGAACTGAAGCTTTCTTT	CASSQGSGMGTEAFF
many	NA	TRBJ2-3	TRBV29-1	TGCAGCGTTGAGCCGGACTTTACTAGCACAGATACGCAGTATTTT	CSVEPDFTSTDTQYF
NA	TRBD1	TRBJ2-1	TRBV7-3	TGTGCCAGCAGCTCCAACCATGGACAGGGGATTGAGCAGTTCTTC	CASSSNHGQGIEQFF
many	NA	TRBJ1-1	TRBV20-1	TGCAGTGCTAGACAGGGTTATCGTGACACTGAAGCTTTCTTT	CSARQGYRDTEAFF
many	NA	TRBJ2-5	TRBV20-1	TGCAGTGCTAACCTGCGGGGTCGTGGGACCCAGTACTTC	CSANLRGRGTQYF
many	NA	TRBJ2-1	TRBV5-6	TGTGCCAGCAGCTACCACCTGAGTCTGGACAATGAGCAGTTCTTC	CASSYHLSLDNEQFF
few	TRBD2	TRBJ2-5	TRBV7-9	TGTGCCAGCAGCGCGCGGGGGACCCAAGAGACCCAGTACTTC	CASSARGTQETQYF
many	NA	TRBJ2-1	TRBV20-1	TGCAGTGCCGATCTGGGGAATGAGCAGTTCTTC	CSADLGNEQFF
few	TRBD2	TRBJ2-1	TRBV7-9	TGTGCCAGCAGCTCTAGCGGGGAGTACAATGAGCAGTTCTTC	CASSSSGEYNEQFF
many	TRBD2	TRBJ2-1	TRBV20-1	TGCAGTGCTGGACTAGACCTCTACAATGAGCAGTTCTTC	CSAGLDLYNEQFF
many	TRBD1	TRBJ2-7	TRBV29-1	TGCAGCGTAATGACAGGGAGTTCCTACGAGCAGTACTTC	CSVMTGSSYEQYF
many	NA	TRBJ2-7	TRBV7-2	TGTGCCAGCAGCTTAGACCCCGGGACATCTACCTACGAGCAGTACTTC	CASSLDPGTSTYEQYF
few	NA	TRBJ2-7	TRBV7-9	TGTGCCAGCAGCTTAGAACAGGGCCAACGCTACGAGCAGTACTTC	CASSLEQGQRYEQYF